The 4 T cell receptor beta chains presented below share a single source sample, sequenced in a study of T cells after yellow fever vaccination. A single record per CDR3 protein comes from TCRdb applying MiXCR to the 5' RACE reads. This repertoire shows about 580,000 distinct CDR3 sequences, about a sixth found once; its top ten account for 15% to 20%. This specimen was PBMCs, taken 5 days after the first yellow fever vaccination. The receptors derive from a man younger than 30 who received the YFV17D yellow fever vaccine.

At least ten counts were recorded for this clonotype. The chain combines TRBV29-1 with TRBJ1-2; 8 bases line up with TRBD1. From germline, CDR1 is SQVTM and CDR2 ANQGSEA. This CDR3 has 13 residues. Trimming at V came to 4 bases and at J to 7 bases, leaving 8 bases not matched to a gene. CDR3 amino acids: CSVANAGGSGYTF. The CDR3 nucleotides are TGCAGCGTTGCAAATGCAGGGGGCAGTGGCTACACCTTC.

The V gene is TRBV29-1, the J gene TRBJ1-1, with a tentative D call TRBD1 (5 bases). Germline V gene data show CDR1 as SQVTM and CDR2 as ANQGSEA. V gave up 4 bases and J gave up 5 bases, with 14 bases separating them. This CDR3 comprises 13 residues. The CDR3 DNA reads as TGCAGCGTTGTAGGCCAGGGTGGGACTGAAGCTTTCTTT. Translating it yields CSVVGQGGTEAFF.

CDR3 in DNA: TGTGCCAGCAGCCGTGGACAGGGATGGGCTTTCTTT. Translation: CASSRGQGWAFF. V gene TRBV12-3 or TRBV12-4 combines with J gene TRBJ1-1; the match to TRBD1 covers 8 bases. The CDR3 covers 12 residues. With 6 bases clipped from V and 11 bases from J, the junction kept 8 bases outside the gene matches.

This clonotype was recorded only once. The chain links TRBV10-1 to TRBJ2-5; D uncertain. From germline, CDR1 is WNHNN and CDR2 SYGVQD (reference sequence). Deletions cut 4 bases from V and 5 bases from J, with 11 bases between. The CDR3 length is 13 residues. CDR3 loop: CASSVQRWETQYF. The CDR3, as DNA: TGCGCCAGCAGTGTACAGCGATGGGAGACCCAGTACTTC.